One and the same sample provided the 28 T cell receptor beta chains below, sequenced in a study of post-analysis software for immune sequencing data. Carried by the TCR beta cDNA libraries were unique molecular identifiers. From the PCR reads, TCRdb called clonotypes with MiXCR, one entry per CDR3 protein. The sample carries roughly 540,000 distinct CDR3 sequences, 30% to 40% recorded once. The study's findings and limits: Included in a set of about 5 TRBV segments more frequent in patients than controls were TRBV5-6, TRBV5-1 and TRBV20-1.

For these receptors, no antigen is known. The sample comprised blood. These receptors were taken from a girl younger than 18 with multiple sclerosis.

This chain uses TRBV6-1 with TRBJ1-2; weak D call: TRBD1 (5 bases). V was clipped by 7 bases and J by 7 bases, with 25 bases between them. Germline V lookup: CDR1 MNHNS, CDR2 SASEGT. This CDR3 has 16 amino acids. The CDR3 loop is CASTKVTGANDSGYTF. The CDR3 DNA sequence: TGTGCCAGCACAAAGGTCACCGGGGCAAATGACTCTGGCTACACCTTC.

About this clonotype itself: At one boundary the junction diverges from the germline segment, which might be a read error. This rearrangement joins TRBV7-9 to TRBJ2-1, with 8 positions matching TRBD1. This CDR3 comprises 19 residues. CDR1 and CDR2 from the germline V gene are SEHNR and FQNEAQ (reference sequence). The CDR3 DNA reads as TGTGCCGGCAGCTTCCGGCCCGGGCCGCAGGGGGCCCCCTACAATAAGCAGTTCTTC. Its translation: CAGSFRPGPQGAPYNKQFF.

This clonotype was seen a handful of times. CDR3 in DNA: TGTGCCAGCAGTGATAGCGGGGGCCAGTACAATGAGCAGTTCTTC. This gives the protein CASSDSGGQYNEQFF. The J gene is TRBJ2-1, the V gene TRBV25-1; 9 nucleotides agree with TRBD2. Unmatched junction bases numbered 4, after V lost 3 bases and J lost 4 bases. Germline loops: CDR1 MGHDK, CDR2 SYGVNS. The CDR3 loop spans 15 amino acids. The variable domain in full, completed from reference TRBV25-1 and TRBJ2-1, reads EADIYQTPRYLVIGTGKKITLECSQTMGHDKMYWYQQDPGMELHLIHYSYGVNSTEKGDLSSESTVSRIRTEHFPLTLESARPSHTSQYLCASSDSGGQYNEQFFGPGTRLTVL.

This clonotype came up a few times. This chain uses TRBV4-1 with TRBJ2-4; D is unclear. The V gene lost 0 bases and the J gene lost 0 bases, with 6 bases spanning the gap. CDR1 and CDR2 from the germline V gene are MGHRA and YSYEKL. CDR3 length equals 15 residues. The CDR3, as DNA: TGCGCCAGCAGCCAAGATACGGTAGCCAAAAACATTCAGTACTTC. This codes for CASSQDTVAKNIQYF.

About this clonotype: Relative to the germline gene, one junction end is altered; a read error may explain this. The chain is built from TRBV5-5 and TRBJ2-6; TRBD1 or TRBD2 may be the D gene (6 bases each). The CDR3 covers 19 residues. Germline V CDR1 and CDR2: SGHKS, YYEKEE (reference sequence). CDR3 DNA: TGTGCCAGCAGCTTGTGGGACACTCATCCTTTATCGGGGGCCAGCGTCCTGACTTTC. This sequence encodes CASSLWDTHPLSGASVLTF.

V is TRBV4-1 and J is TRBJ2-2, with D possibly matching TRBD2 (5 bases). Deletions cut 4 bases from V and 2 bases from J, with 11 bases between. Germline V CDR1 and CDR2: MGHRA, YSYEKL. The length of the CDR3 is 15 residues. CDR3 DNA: TGCGCCAGCAGCCCCGTAGCGTTTAACACCGGGGAGCTGTTTTTT. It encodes CASSPVAFNTGELFF.

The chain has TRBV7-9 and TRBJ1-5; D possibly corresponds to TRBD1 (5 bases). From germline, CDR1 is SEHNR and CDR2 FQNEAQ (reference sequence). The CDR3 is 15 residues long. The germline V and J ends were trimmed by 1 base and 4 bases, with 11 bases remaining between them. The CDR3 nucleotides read TGTGCCAGCAGCTTAGGGTGGGGGGGGAATCAGCCCCAGCATTTT. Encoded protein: CASSLGWGGNQPQHF.

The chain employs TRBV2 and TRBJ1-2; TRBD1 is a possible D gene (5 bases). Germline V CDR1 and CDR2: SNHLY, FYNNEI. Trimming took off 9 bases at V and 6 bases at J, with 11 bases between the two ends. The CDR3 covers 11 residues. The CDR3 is CASYRGDGYTF. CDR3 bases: TGTGCCAGTTACCGGGGCGATGGCTACACCTTC.

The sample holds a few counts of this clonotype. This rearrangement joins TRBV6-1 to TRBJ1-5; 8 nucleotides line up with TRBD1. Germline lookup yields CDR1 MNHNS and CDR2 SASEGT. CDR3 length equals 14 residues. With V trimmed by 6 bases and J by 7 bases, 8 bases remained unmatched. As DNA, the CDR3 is TGTGCCAGCAGGGCTGACAGGGGAAGACAGCCCCAGCATTTT. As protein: CASRADRGRQPQHF.

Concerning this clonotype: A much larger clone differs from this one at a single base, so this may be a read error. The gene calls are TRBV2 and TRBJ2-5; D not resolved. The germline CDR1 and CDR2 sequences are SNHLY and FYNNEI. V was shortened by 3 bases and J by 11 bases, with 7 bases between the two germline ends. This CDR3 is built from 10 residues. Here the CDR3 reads CASSDREQYF. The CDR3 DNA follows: TGTGCCAGCAGTGACAGAGAGCAGTACTTC.

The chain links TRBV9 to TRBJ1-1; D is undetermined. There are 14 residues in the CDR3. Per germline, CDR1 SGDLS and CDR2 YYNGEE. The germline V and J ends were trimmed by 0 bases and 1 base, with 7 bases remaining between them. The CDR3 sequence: CASSVEQWNTEAFF. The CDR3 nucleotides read TGTGCCAGCAGCGTAGAACAGTGGAACACTGAAGCTTTCTTT.

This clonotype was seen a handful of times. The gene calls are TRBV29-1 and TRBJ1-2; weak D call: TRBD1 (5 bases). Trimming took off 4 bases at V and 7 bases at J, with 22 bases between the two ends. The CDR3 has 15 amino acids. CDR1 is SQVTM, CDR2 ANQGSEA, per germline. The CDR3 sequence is CSVGIPLVGVGGYTF. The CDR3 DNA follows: TGCAGCGTTGGAATACCCCTCGTAGGGGTAGGTGGCTACACCTTC.

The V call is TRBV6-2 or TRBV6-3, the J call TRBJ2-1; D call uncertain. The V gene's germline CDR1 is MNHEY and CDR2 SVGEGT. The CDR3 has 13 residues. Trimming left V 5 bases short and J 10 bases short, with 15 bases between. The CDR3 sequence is CASSLARAYEQFF. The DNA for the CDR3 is TGTGCCAGCAGTCTGGCAAGGGCTTACGAGCAGTTCTTC.

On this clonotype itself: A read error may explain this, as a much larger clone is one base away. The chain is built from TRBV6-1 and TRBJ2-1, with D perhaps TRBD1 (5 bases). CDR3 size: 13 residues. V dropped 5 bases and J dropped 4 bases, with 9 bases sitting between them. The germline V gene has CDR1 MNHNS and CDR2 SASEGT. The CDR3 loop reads CASSWAGYNEQFF. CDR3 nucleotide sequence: TGTGCCAGCAGTTGGGCAGGGTACAATGAGCAGTTCTTC.

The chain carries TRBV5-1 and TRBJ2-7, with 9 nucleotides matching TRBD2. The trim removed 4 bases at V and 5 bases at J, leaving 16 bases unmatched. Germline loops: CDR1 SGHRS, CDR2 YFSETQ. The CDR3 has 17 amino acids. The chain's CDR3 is CASSAEGGRLAVHEQYF. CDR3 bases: TGCGCCAGCAGCGCGGAGGGAGGTCGACTAGCGGTCCACGAGCAGTACTTC.

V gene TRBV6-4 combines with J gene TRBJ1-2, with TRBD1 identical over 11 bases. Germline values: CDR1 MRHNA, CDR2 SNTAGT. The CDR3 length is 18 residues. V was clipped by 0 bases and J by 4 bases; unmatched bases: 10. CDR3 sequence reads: CASSDSRTGGEWSYGYTF. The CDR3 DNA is TGTGCCAGCAGTGACTCAAGGACAGGGGGCGAGTGGTCCTATGGCTACACCTTC.

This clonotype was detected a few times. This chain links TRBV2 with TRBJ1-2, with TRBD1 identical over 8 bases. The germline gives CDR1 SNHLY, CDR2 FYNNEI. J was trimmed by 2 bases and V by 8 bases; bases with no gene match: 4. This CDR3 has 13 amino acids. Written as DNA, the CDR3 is TGTGCCAGCCTCGGACAGGGAAACTATGGCTACACCTTC. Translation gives CASLGQGNYGYTF.

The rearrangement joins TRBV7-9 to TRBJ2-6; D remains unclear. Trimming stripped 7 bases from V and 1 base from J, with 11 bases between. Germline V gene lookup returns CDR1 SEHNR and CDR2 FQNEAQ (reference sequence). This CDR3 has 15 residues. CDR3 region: CASKAANSGANVLTF. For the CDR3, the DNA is TGTGCCAGCAAGGCAGCTAATTCTGGGGCCAACGTCCTGACTTTC. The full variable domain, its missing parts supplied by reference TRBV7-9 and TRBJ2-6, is DTGVSQNPRHKITKRGQNVTFRCDPISEHNRLYWYRQTLGQGPEFLTYFQNEAQLEKSRLLSDRFSAERPKGSFSTLEIQRTEQGDSAMYLCASKAANSGANVLTFGAGSRLTVL.

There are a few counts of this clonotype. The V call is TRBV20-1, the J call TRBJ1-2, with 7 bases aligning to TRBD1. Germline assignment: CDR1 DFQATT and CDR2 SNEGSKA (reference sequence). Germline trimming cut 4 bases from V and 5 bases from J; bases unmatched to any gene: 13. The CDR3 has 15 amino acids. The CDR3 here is CSAIQGGGIPYGYTF. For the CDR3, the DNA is TGCAGTGCTATCCAAGGGGGCGGAATACCGTATGGCTACACCTTC.

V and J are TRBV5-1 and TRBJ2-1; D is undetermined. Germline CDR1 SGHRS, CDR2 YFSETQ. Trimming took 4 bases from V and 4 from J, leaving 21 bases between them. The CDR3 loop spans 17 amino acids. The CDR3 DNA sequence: TGCGCCAGCAGCCCCCACCCCGTAGGCAGACCATACAATGAGCAGTTCTTC. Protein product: CASSPHPVGRPYNEQFF.

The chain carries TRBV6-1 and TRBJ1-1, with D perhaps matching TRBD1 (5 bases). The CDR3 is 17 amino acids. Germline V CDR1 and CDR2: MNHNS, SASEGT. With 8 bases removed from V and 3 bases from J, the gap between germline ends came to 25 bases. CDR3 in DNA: TGTGCCAGCCCGAAGGAGTGGGGGTCGGTGCTGGACACTGAAGCTTTCTTT. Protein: CASPKEWGSVLDTEAFF.

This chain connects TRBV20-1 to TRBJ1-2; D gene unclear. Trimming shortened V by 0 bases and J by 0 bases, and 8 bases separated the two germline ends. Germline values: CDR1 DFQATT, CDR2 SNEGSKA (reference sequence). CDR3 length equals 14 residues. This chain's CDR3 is CSARDSLSNYGYTF. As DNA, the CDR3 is TGCAGTGCTAGAGATAGCCTCTCTAACTATGGCTACACCTTC.

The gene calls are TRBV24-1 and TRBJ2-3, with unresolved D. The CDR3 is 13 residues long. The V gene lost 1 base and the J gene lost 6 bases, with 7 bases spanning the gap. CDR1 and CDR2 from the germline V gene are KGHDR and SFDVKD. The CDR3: CATSDFSRDTQYF. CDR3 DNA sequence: TGTGCCACCAGTGATTTTTCCCGGGATACGCAGTATTTT.

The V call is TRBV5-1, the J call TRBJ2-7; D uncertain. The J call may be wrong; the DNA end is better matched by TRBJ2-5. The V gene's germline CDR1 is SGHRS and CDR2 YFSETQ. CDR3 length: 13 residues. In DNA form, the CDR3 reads TGCGCCAGCAGATCGACGGTAGGAGAGACCCAGTACTTC. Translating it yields CASRSTVGETQYF.

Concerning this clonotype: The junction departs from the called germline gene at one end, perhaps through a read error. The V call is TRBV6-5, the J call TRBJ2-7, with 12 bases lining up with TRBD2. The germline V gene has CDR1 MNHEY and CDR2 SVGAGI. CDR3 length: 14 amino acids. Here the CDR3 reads CAGRWTSGVKEQYF. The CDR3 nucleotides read TGTGCCGGCAGGTGGACTAGCGGGGTCAAGGAGCAGTACTTC.

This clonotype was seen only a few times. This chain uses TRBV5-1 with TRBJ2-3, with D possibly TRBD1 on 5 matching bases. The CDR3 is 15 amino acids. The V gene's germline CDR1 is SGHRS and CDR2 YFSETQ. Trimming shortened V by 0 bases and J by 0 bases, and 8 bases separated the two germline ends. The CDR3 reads CASSLVSGSTDTQYF. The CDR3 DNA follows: TGCGCCAGCAGCTTGGTGTCAGGGAGCACAGATACGCAGTATTTT.

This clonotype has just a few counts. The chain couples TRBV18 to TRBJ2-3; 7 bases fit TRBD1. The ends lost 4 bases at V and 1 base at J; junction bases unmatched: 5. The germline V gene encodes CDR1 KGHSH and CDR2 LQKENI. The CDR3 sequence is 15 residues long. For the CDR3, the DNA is TGTGCCAGCTCACGGAGACAGGGTGGCACAGATACGCAGTATTTT. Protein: CASSRRQGGTDTQYF. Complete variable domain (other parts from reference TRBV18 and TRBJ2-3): NAGVMQNPRHLVRRRGQEARLRCSPMKGHSHVYWYRQLPEEGLKFMVYLQKENIIDESGMPKERFSAEFPKEGPSILRIQQVVRGDSAAYFCASSRRQGGTDTQYFGPGTRLTVL.

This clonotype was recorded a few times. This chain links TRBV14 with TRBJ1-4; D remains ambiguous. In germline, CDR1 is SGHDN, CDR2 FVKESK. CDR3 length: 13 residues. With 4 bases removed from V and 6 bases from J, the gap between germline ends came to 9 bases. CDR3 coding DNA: TGTGCCAGCAGCCCCCAGGAGTATGAAAAACTGTTTTTT. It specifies CASSPQEYEKLFF.